This T cell receptor (beta chain) was profiled in a study of control samples from healthy donors and cancer patients (dated by TCRdb to about 2020). About this clone itself: It lacks a known antigen. Per-base quality was not reported, and no clone a single base away is much larger than it.

The library was made by the immunoSEQ multiplex PCR assay. TCRdb's version of the immuneACCESS table is confined to in-frame rearrangements and falls short of the full clone set. An unresolved V gene accounts for under half of the shortfall where checked; the remainder is of unknown origin. Within this sample are some 150,000 clones, with around 96% of them counted one time only. The ten largest clones add up to 0.95% to 1.1% of the sample. V and J are trimmed by 4 bases and 0 bases, and the gene matches miss 12 bases of the junction. Taken from the germline V gene, the CDR1 and CDR2 loops are SGHAT and FQNNGV. From the cysteine up to the phenylalanine, the CDR3 has a length of 19 residues. The retained sequence is limited to the CDR3, 57 bases, with the frame set at the first base.

The source is a woman in her twenties or thirties in good health. Sequenced material: blood. The sequence joins TRBV11-2 to TRBJ1-6, and 7 junctional nucleotides match TRBD1. Here is the DNA: TGTGCCAGCAGCTCGTACCCCGGGACAGAGAGCTCCTATAATTCACCCCTCCACTTT. It codes for CASSSYPGTESSYNSPLHF.